This TCR beta chain was profiled in a study of cytomegalovirus exposure and HLA in healthy donors. This clone was recorded only once. Its antigen is as yet unknown. A multiplex PCR was run with 60 Vbeta primers and 13 Jbeta primers. Assay used: immunoSEQ multiplex PCR; TCRdb lists only in-frame clones, some missing. Altogether 120,000 or so clones are present, over 75% being singletons, with the ten largest covering around 1.6%. Trimming at V came to 5 bases and at J to 9 bases, leaving 7 bases not matched to a gene. Per the germline V gene, CDR1 is LNHNV and CDR2 is YYDKDF (reference sequence). The CDR3 has 14 amino acids. Study results and limitations: The study put under 200 TCR beta chains on its list as cytomegalovirus-associated. A later analysis showed that HLA-associated TCR beta chains had undergone more clonal expansion than equally common others. Earlier analysis looked at TCR beta V segments, and most were productive about 90% or about 30% of the time. The presence/absence work took it that sequencing depth was about the same across donors.

The V gene is TRBV15, the J gene TRBJ1-5, with 10 bases identical to TRBD1. The sample consisted of PBMCs. The source is a woman under 30 in good health and CMV-seronegative. CDR3: CATSQRQGALPQHF. The CDR3 region has the DNA TGTGCCACCAGCCAGAGACAGGGGGCTCTGCCCCAGCATTTT.